Sequencing of this T cell receptor beta chain was carried out in a study of blood T cell repertoires in COVID-19 (TCRdb year 2020). About the full investigation: Samples covering the acute and convalescent phases of COVID-19 were provided by collaborators in the United States, Italy and Spain. The prospective study material was composed of cDNA or gDNA derived from T cells, B-cell-depleted T cells, or PBMCs. The dataset comprised deeply sampled blood TCRbeta repertoires from subjects exposed to, actively infected with, or recovered from COVID-19. The repertoires were released in a freely available public database intended as a resource for research on the immune response to SARS-CoV-2. Samples came from the ongoing ImmuneRACE study (first 160 participants) plus 1,254 subjects from 6 global collaborators. The sample metadata nearly always contained a de-identified subject ID, COVID-19 status, age in years and sex. Where available, HLA class I and class II types were taken from metadata supplied by the sample provider and were not determined by assay-based typing.

At one collaborating source in Seattle, patients were enrolled during active infection and were followed longitudinally through the course of disease. Collaborating institutions collected whole blood in K2EDTA tubes following their own protocols. For TCRbeta analysis, collaborators shipped samples as frozen whole blood, isolated PBMCs, or DNA extracted from either of those sample types. Concerning this clone: No antigen is known for it. Per-nucleotide qualities are absent, and no much larger clonotype sits a single base away.

TCRbeta CDR3 regions were amplified from genomic DNA by means of the immunoSEQ Assay, a bias-controlled multiplex PCR. As for the authors' bioinformatics: The number of nucleated cells in each sample was estimated from the amplification of reference gene primers within the assay. Sequence reads were collapsed and filtered to measure the absolute abundance of every unique TCRbeta CDR3 rearrangement. For each sample, productive Simpson clonality was calculated by taking the square root of Simpson's diversity index across productive rearrangements. The clones in this table, taken by TCRdb from immuneACCESS, are in-frame only. Not every clone is retained; where verified, under half of the shortfall comes from an unresolved V gene, and the cause of the rest is unknown. The D gene and trimming were derived from the DNA, and the V and J assignments and clone size from that table. For this sample the table gives under 300,000 clones, of which approximately 87% were detected only once. In total, the top ten clones hold roughly 12% of the sample.

What the work shows at the level of the full study, not this receptor alone: The quantity of clinical and demographic metadata differed by source and by participant and was supplied without curation.

The TCR originated in a woman between 25 and 40 years old with COVID-19, enrolled during active disease. Sequences were obtained from peripheral blood.

The CDR3 protein: CASSLVGRGTDTQYF. The bases read TGTGCCAGCAGCTTAGTAGGCAGGGGAACAGATACGCAGTATTTT. The receptor chain draws on TRBV7-9 and TRBJ2-3; a tentative D match to TRBD1 spans 6 bases. Trimming takes 1 base from V and 3 bases from J, and the germline ends sit 11 bases apart. Inclusive of the bounding cysteine and phenylalanine, the CDR3 is 15 residues long. The CDR3 DNA has 45 bases and is translated from base 1. The germline V gene (reference sequence) provides CDR1 SEHNR and CDR2 FQNEAQ. This CDR3, with the reference TRBV7-9 and TRBJ2-3 proteins standing in past its ends, gives the full variable domain DTGVSQNPRHKITKRGQNVTFRCDPISEHNRLYWYRQTLGQGPEFLTYFQNEAQLEKSRLLSDRFSAERPKGSFSTLEIQRTEQGDSAMYLCASSLVGRGTDTQYFGPGTRLTVL.